The 14 T cell receptor beta chains listed next were all sequenced from one sample in a study of T cell responses to AZD1222 COVID-19 vaccine. Measured with immunoSEQ multiplex PCR; TCRdb has only the in-frame clones, and not every one. In the table there are 95,000 or so clones, nearly 90% of which are singletons. Sample: peripheral blood, taken on day 0 of AZD1222 vaccination. All receptors come from an adult in good health.

The V call is TRBV7-3, the J call TRBJ2-7, with 14 bases identical to TRBD2. V was clipped by 5 bases and J by 5 bases; unmatched bases: 5. From germline, CDR1 is SGHTA and CDR2 FQGTGA. The CDR3 is 15 residues long. The CDR3 DNA is TGTGCCAGCAGCCCCCAGGGACTAGCGGGGGACGAGCAGTACTTC. The encoded protein is CASSPQGLAGDEQYF.

As DNA, the CDR3 is TGTGCCAGCAGTTTAGGGGGTGGGAACATTCAGTACTTC. This sequence encodes CASSLGGGNIQYF. This sequence joins TRBV27 and TRBJ2-4; D assignment may be TRBD1 or TRBD2 (5 bases each). The V and J ends lost 2 bases and 7 bases respectively, with 9 bases between them. This CDR3 comprises 13 residues. Per germline, CDR1 MNHEY and CDR2 SMNVEV (reference sequence).

In its sample, this clone was seen once. J is TRBJ2-3 and V is TRBV18; the D is unclear. This CDR3 region has 14 residues. In germline, CDR1 is KGHSH, CDR2 LQKENI. The ends were cut back, 1 base at V and 1 base at J, with 6 bases in the middle. This CDR3 reads CASSPLQGTDTQYF. In nucleotides, the CDR3 is TGTGCCAGCTCACCACTCCAGGGCACAGATACGCAGTATTTT.

J is TRBJ1-6 and V is TRBV4-3; D ambiguous. The germline V and J ends were trimmed by 3 bases and 6 bases, with 18 bases remaining between them. The CDR3 is 17 residues long. In germline, CDR1 is LGHNA, CDR2 YSLEER. The CDR3 reads CASSHISFREINSPLHF. The CDR3 region has the DNA TGCGCCAGCAGCCACATCTCGTTTAGGGAGATTAATTCACCCCTCCACTTT.

J is TRBJ1-2 and V is TRBV5-1; 9 bases are a match to TRBD1. Germline V gene lookup returns CDR1 SGHRS and CDR2 YFSETQ. The CDR3 totals 15 residues. V lost 4 bases to trimming and J lost 4 bases; unmatched junction nucleotides: 8. CDR3 loop: CASSTTGGGFYGYTF. The CDR3 nucleotides are TGCGCCAGCAGCACTACAGGGGGCGGATTCTATGGCTACACCTTC.

The gene calls are TRBV7-8 and TRBJ1-5; D gene uncertain. The CDR3 runs 16 residues. V dropped 1 base and J dropped 5 bases, with 15 bases sitting between them. CDR1 and CDR2 from the germline V gene are SGHVS and FQNEAQ. This CDR3 reads CASSLVVSGLDQPQHF. CDR3 in DNA: TGTGCCAGCAGCTTAGTAGTTTCAGGCCTGGATCAGCCCCAGCATTTT.

The gene calls are TRBV11-2 and TRBJ2-3; D is possibly TRBD1 (6 bases). Germline V gene sequence: CDR1 SGHAT, CDR2 FQNNGV. Trimming shortened V by 5 bases and J by 0 bases, and 12 bases separated the two germline ends. CDR3 length equals 15 residues. The CDR3 coding sequence is TGTGCCAGCAGCCCATGGACAGTTAGCACAGATACGCAGTATTTT. It yields the protein CASSPWTVSTDTQYF.

The V gene is TRBV5-6, the J gene TRBJ1-2; D remains unclear. Looked up from germline, CDR1 is SGHDT and CDR2 is YYEEEE. CDR3 length: 14 residues. Trimming pared 0 bases from V and 4 bases from J, leaving 10 bases between. The CDR3 nucleotides read TGTGCCAGCAGCTTGGTCGGCGGCGGCTATGGCTACACCTTC. It is translated as CASSLVGGGYGYTF. Full variable domain (outside the CDR3, taken from reference TRBV5-6 and TRBJ1-2): DAGVTQSPTHLIKTRGQQVTLRCSPKSGHDTVSWYQQALGQGPQFIFQYYEEEERQRGNFPDRFSGHQFPNYSSELNVNALLLGDSALYLCASSLVGGGYGYTFGSGTRLTVV.

The V gene is TRBV3-1 (or the pseudogene TRBV3-2), the J gene TRBJ1-5; D uncertain. The V gene's germline CDR1 is LGHDT and CDR2 YNNKEL (reference sequence). The CDR3 sequence is 14 residues long. Trimming took off 1 base at V and 3 bases at J, with 7 bases between the two ends. DNA for the CDR3: TGTGCCAGCAGCCAAGTCGGCAACAATCAGCCCCAGCATTTT. Its protein product is CASSQVGNNQPQHF.

The sample holds a few counts of this clone. The gene calls are TRBV7-8 and TRBJ1-1; the match to TRBD1 covers 7 bases. The CDR3 is 19 amino acids. V lost 5 bases to trimming and J lost 4 bases; unmatched junction nucleotides: 22. Looked up from germline, CDR1 is SGHVS and CDR2 is FQNEAQ. DNA for the CDR3: TGTGCCAGCAGCCGTTCTTTTGGGACAGTGGATAGGAGATCCACTGAAGCTTTCTTT. This sequence encodes CASSRSFGTVDRRSTEAFF.

CDR3 nucleotide sequence: TGTGCCAGCAGCCAAACGCTGTTCGGGACCGGGGAGCTGTTTTTT. Its protein product is CASSQTLFGTGELFF. The chain carries TRBV14 and TRBJ2-2; no clear D. Germline V gene data show CDR1 as SGHDN and CDR2 as FVKESK. The CDR3 runs 15 residues. Trimming stripped 2 bases from V and 5 bases from J, with 12 bases between. The whole variable domain, filled in from reference TRBV14 and TRBJ2-2, reads EAGVTQFPSHSVIEKGQTVTLRCDPISGHDNLYWYRRVMGKEIKFLLHFVKESKQDESGMPNNRFLAERTGGTYSTLKVQPAELEDSGVYFCASSQTLFGTGELFFGEGSRLTVL.

The V call is TRBV14, the J call TRBJ1-2; 7 bases align to TRBD1. Per germline, CDR1 SGHDN and CDR2 FVKESK. Losses at the gene ends were 0 bases for V and 4 bases for J; bases not matched to a gene: 11. This CDR3 spans 17 amino acids. The CDR3: CASSQDFFGQESYGYTF. CDR3 DNA: TGTGCCAGCAGCCAAGATTTTTTTGGACAGGAATCCTATGGCTACACCTTC.

The V and J genes are TRBV7-8 and TRBJ2-6; no definite D call. Trimming pared 5 bases from V and 1 base from J, leaving 6 bases between. This CDR3 region has 14 residues. Germline values: CDR1 SGHVS, CDR2 FQNEAQ. This CDR3 reads CASSPPSGANVLTF. The CDR3 DNA reads TGTGCCAGCAGCCCACCTTCTGGGGCCAACGTCCTGACTTTC. Using reference TRBV7-8 and TRBJ2-6 for the parts outside the CDR3, the full variable domain is GAGVSQSPRYKVAKRGQDVALRCDPISGHVSLFWYQQALGQGPEFLTYFQNEAQLDKSGLPSDRFFAERPEGSVSTLKIQRTQQEDSAVYLCASSPPSGANVLTFGAGSRLTVL.

V is TRBV6-5 and J is TRBJ1-2; D is unresolved. Germline V CDR1 and CDR2: MNHEY, SVGAGI. CDR3 length: 13 amino acids. The V end lost 8 bases, the J end lost 1 base, and 11 bases lay between the germline ends. This CDR3 is CASASAYNYGYTF. DNA for the CDR3: TGTGCCAGCGCCTCAGCGTATAACTATGGCTACACCTTC.